This TCR beta chain was identified during a study of monozygotic twins with inflammatory bowel disease. Points from the study as a whole: Sharing of clonotypes with others was lower in IBD patients than in healthy twins, and this was especially so with disease activity. Evidence did not back any single strong signal or clonotype linked to IBD.

Notes on this clonotype: Its matching antigen is unknown.

TCRdb reworked the 5' RACE reads into one entry per CDR3 protein, no DNA. This listing includes about 380,000 distinct CDR3 sequences. Germline V gene data show CDR1 as SGHRS and CDR2 as YFSETQ. The length of the CDR3 is 15 residues. The sample comprised blood. This TCR was sampled from a human donor with ulcerative colitis or Crohn's disease, or a healthy co-twin of an affected twin (not recorded which). The gene calls are TRBV5-1 and TRBJ2-1; the TCRdb call, TRBD1, lacks DNA for checking. CDR3 protein: CASSFGGATVNEQFF.